These T cell receptor beta chains were read from a single sample in a study of cytomegalovirus exposure and HLA in healthy donors. TCRdb's copy holds only in-frame clones and misses some; the assay was immunoSEQ multiplex PCR. Here the sample spans about 180,000 clones, 80% to 85% being singletons. Material for sequencing was PBMCs. The receptors shown here come from a boy aged 2 to 10 in good health and CMV-seronegative. CDR3s include the opening cysteine and the closing phenylalanine or tryptophan. D genes are given only for firm matches. Expanded clones are given a class, and other clones once, few, many or no size at all.

d_call	v_call	j_call	clone_size	cdr3_aa	cdr3_nt
-	TRBV7-2	TRBJ2-5	few	CASSLGSTGETQYF	TGTGCCAGCAGCTTAGGTAGCACCGGGGAGACCCAGTACTTC
-	TRBV18	TRBJ1-1	few	CASSPMWTVDTEAFF	TGTGCCAGCTCACCGATGTGGACAGTTGACACTGAAGCTTTCTTT
TRBD1	TRBV15	TRBJ2-7	-	CATSDRALYEQYF	TGTGCCACCAGTGACAGGGCCCTCTACGAGCAGTACTTC
-	TRBV4-1	TRBJ2-7	-	CASSQVGAGTYEQYF	TGCGCCAGCAGCCAAGTCGGGGCGGGAACCTACGAGCAGTACTTC
-	TRBV13	TRBJ1-2	few	CASSWGPTYGYTF	TGTGCCAGCAGCTGGGGGCCGACCTATGGCTACACCTTC
TRBD1	TRBV6-6	TRBJ1-3	-	CATKTSRDSPGNTIYF	TGTGCCACCAAGACTTCTCGGGACAGCCCTGGAAACACCATATATTTT
-	TRBV7-9	TRBJ1-6	-	CASSLNSPLHF	TGTGCCAGCAGCCTTAATTCACCCCTCCACTTT
-	TRBV18	TRBJ2-2	-	CASSPVEGLHTGELFF	TGTGCCAGCTCACCAGTCGAAGGACTCCACACCGGGGAGCTGTTTTTT
-	TRBV5-6	TRBJ2-7	-	CASSSLTRPPSYEQYF	TGTGCCAGCAGCTCCCTAACTAGGCCGCCCTCCTACGAGCAGTACTTC
-	TRBV18	TRBJ2-6	few	CASSPGEAGNSGANVLTF	TGTGCCAGCTCACCCGGCGAGGCCGGAAACTCTGGGGCCAACGTCCTGACTTTC
-	TRBV11-3	TRBJ1-4	few	CASSPPEKLFF	TGTGCCAGCAGCCCTCCGGAAAAACTGTTTTTT
TRBD2	TRBV29-1	TRBJ2-1	-	CSVDGLAGNNEQFF	TGCAGCGTTGATGGGCTAGCGGGTAACAATGAGCAGTTCTTC
-	TRBV29-1	TRBJ1-2	-	CSVAQGLGYTF	TGCAGCGTTGCTCAGGGACTCGGCTACACCTTC
-	TRBV28	TRBJ1-5	-	CASTENYQPQHF	TGTGCCAGCACTGAGAATTACCAGCCCCAGCATTTT
-	TRBV5-4	TRBJ2-7	-	CASSLEGAASEQYF	TGTGCCAGCAGCTTGGAGGGAGCGGCAAGCGAGCAGTACTTC
TRBD1	TRBV5-8	TRBJ1-1	-	CASSHTDRAEAFF	TGTGCCAGCAGCCACACTGACAGGGCTGAAGCTTTCTTT
-	TRBV5-1	TRBJ1-1	-	CASSLEANTEAFF	TGCGCCAGCAGCTTGGAAGCTAACACTGAAGCTTTCTTT
TRBD2	TRBV11-2	TRBJ2-7	-	CASSLGTSGPASYEQYF	TGTGCCAGCAGCTTAGGGACTAGCGGGCCGGCTTCCTACGAGCAGTACTTC
TRBD1	TRBV5-4	TRBJ2-3	-	CASSPWTGQTDTQYF	TGTGCCAGCAGTCCATGGACAGGGCAGACAGATACGCAGTATTTT
-	TRBV19	TRBJ1-5	-	CASSIQAGANQPQHF	TGTGCCAGTAGTATACAGGCGGGAGCAAATCAGCCCCAGCATTTT
TRBD1	TRBV5-4	TRBJ1-2	few	CASRRTGQDGYTF	TGTGCCAGCAGACGGACAGGTCAGGATGGCTACACCTTC
-	TRBV19	TRBJ2-1	-	CASSIAGGRYNEQFF	TGTGCCAGTAGTATCGCCGGGGGGCGGTACAATGAGCAGTTCTTC
-	TRBV19	TRBJ2-7	few	CASSYQGGGEQYF	TGTGCCAGTAGTTATCAGGGTGGTGGCGAGCAGTACTTC
-	TRBV7-9	TRBJ2-1	-	CASSPEGLGGKTNEQFF	TGTGCCAGCAGCCCGGAGGGTCTAGGGGGCAAAACCAATGAGCAGTTCTTC
-	TRBV13	TRBJ2-1	once	CASSHTKQVLKFF	TGTGCCAGCAGCCATACTAAACAGGTACTTAAGTTCTTC
TRBD1	TRBV6-5	TRBJ1-1	-	CASRADRGRETEAFF	TGTGCCAGCAGAGCGGACAGGGGAAGGGAAACTGAAGCTTTCTTT
-	TRBV7-9	TRBJ2-2	-	CASSPNDPGTGELFF	TGTGCCAGCAGCCCTAACGATCCGGGGACCGGGGAGCTGTTTTTT
TRBD1	TRBV19	TRBJ1-5	-	CASSVRGQSSAQHF	TGTGCCAGTAGTGTCAGGGGGCAATCTTCAGCCCAGCATTTT
-	TRBV14	TRBJ1-1	-	CASTLSLNTEAFF	TGTGCCAGCACCCTCTCCCTGAACACTGAAGCTTTCTTT
-	TRBV11-2	TRBJ1-3	-	CASSVHSRSYSPSGNTIYF	TGTGCCAGCAGCGTGCACTCGCGGTCCTATTCCCCATCTGGAAACACCATATATTTT
-	TRBV6-1	TRBJ2-7	-	CASSEFVAREQYF	TGTGCCAGCAGTGAATTTGTGGCGAGGGAGCAGTACTTC
TRBD1	TRBV9	TRBJ2-2	few	CASSDGTGGITGELFF	TGTGCCAGCAGCGACGGGACAGGGGGCATCACCGGGGAGCTGTTTTTT
TRBD2	TRBV4-3	TRBJ2-3	once	CASSQFVTSGSTDTQYF	TGCGCCAGCAGCCAATTTGTGACTAGCGGAAGCACAGATACGCAGTATTTT
TRBD2	TRBV4-2	TRBJ2-1	-	CASSRAKRAGPDYNEQFF	TGTGCCAGCAGCCGAGCAAAACGAGCGGGACCAGATTACAATGAGCAGTTCTTC
-	TRBV9	TRBJ2-4	-	CASSVEAGVGNIQYF	TGTGCCAGCAGCGTAGAAGCAGGGGTAGGAAACATTCAGTACTTC
TRBD1	TRBV11-2	TRBJ1-5	-	CASSLGQGQDQPQHF	TGTGCCAGCAGCTTAGGACAGGGCCAGGATCAGCCCCAGCATTTT
-	TRBV5-1	TRBJ1-1	-	CASSSSTGPEAFF	TGCGCCAGCAGCTCGTCCACAGGGCCCGAAGCTTTCTTT
TRBD2	TRBV5-1	TRBJ2-1	-	CASSLASTSGSLFF	TGCGCCAGCAGCTTGGCCTCGACTAGCGGGAGCCTTTTCTTC
TRBD1	TRBV4-2	TRBJ1-2	-	CASSQESSGQGDGYTF	TGTGCCAGCAGCCAAGAAAGCTCGGGACAGGGAGATGGCTACACCTTC
-	TRBV7-2	TRBJ1-5	-	CASSPSGGGQPQHF	TGTGCCAGCAGCCCCTCGGGAGGAGGTCAGCCCCAGCATTTT
-	TRBV15	TRBJ1-1	-	CATSRDATPARTEAFF	TGTGCCACCAGCAGAGACGCCACGCCAGCCAGGACTGAAGCTTTCTTT
-	TRBV6-6	TRBJ2-5	-	CASSYSAGVIETQYF	TGTGCCAGCAGTTACTCGGCAGGGGTGATAGAGACCCAGTACTTC
TRBD1	TRBV29-1	TRBJ2-1	-	CSVDTWTGDYNEQFF	TGCAGCGTTGATACTTGGACAGGGGACTACAATGAGCAGTTCTTC
-	TRBV5-4	TRBJ2-7	few	CASSLVQGPEQYF	TGTGCCAGCAGCTTGGTACAGGGACCCGAGCAGTACTTC
-	TRBV9	TRBJ2-1	-	CASSALASSYNEQFF	TGTGCCAGCAGCGCGCTAGCGAGCTCCTACAATGAGCAGTTCTTC
TRBD1	TRBV7-6	TRBJ1-3	-	CASRGTGTGVSVSGNTIYF	TGTGCCAGCAGGGGCACCGGGACAGGGGTCTCCGTCTCTGGAAACACCATATATTTT